This T cell receptor beta chain was sequenced in a study of beta chain features in type 1 diabetes. A CD45RO/CCR7/CD25/CD127/CD95/CD27 panel sorted naive, central memory, regulatory and stem cell-like memory CD4+ cells. Isolated RNA was reverse transcribed in full, so expressed TCRB transcripts were sequenced. Mean read depth for naive, central memory and regulatory T cell samples was roughly 4 million reads. Generated by immunoSEQ multiplex PCR, the TCRdb table keeps only in-frame clones and is missing some. Here the sample spans about 270,000 clones, roughly 15% being singletons. This CDR3 spans 16 amino acids. V lost 1 base and J lost 7, with 17 bases in between. Germline V CDR1 and CDR2: KGHSH, LQKENI.

The chain links TRBV18 to TRBJ1-5; D call uncertain. The sample taken for sequencing was naive CD4+ T cells from blood. The sequence was collected from a middle-aged woman in good health. CDR3 sequence reads: CASSPQAADGRQPQHF. The CDR3 nucleotides read TGTGCCAGCTCACCACAAGCGGCAGACGGGAGACAGCCCCAGCATTTT.